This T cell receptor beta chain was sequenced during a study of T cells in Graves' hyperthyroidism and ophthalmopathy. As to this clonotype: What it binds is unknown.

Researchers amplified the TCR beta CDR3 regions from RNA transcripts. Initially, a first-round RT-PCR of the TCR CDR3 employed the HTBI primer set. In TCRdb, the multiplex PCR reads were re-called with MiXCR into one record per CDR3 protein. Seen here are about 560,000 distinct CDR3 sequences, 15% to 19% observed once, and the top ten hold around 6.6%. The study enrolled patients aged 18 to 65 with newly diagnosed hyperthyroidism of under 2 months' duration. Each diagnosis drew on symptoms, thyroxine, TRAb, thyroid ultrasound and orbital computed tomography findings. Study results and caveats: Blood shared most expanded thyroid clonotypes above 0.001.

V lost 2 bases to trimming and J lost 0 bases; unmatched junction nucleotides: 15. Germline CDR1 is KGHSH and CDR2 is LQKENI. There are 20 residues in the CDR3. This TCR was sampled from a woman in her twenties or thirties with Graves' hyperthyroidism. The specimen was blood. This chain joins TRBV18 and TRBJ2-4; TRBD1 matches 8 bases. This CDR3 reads CASSPSPRGLLGLAKNIQYF. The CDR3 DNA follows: TGTGCCAGCTCACCATCACCCAGGGGGCTCCTGGGCTTAGCCAAAAACATTCAGTACTTC.